This T cell receptor (beta chain) was identified during a study of naive and memory T cell subsets. This clonotype was recorded at least ten times. Germline CDR1 is SNHLY and CDR2 is FYNNEI. This CDR3 region has 17 residues. Trimming cost V 8 bases and J 3 bases; bases outside gene matches: 14. Both TRBC1 and TRBC2 were covered by a beta constant-region primer of two equimolar oligonucleotides. TCRdb reprocessed the UMI-ligation and nested PCR reads with MiXCR, giving one entry per CDR3 protein. This sample has about 85,000 distinct CDR3 sequences, with roughly 13% found just once. The sequencing sample was made of central memory CD4+ T cells from blood. The chain combines TRBV2 with TRBJ2-3; 10 bases are shared with TRBD2. This clonotype was obtained from a human donor in good health. CDR3 sequence (DNA): TGTGCCAGCTATCGCCCTAGCGGGAGACGGGGTACAGATACGCAGTATTTT. It specifies CASYRPSGRRGTDTQYF.